Detailed here is one T cell receptor (beta chain). A multiplex PCR was run with 60 Vbeta primers and 13 Jbeta primers. Assay used: immunoSEQ multiplex PCR; TCRdb lists only in-frame clones, some missing. The table records around 130,000 clones, 65% to 85% of them present only once. This entry belongs to a study of cytomegalovirus exposure and HLA in healthy donors. Looked up from germline, CDR1 is SGHDT and CDR2 is YYEEEE. CDR3 length: 13 amino acids. Trimming at V came to 6 bases and at J to 8 bases, leaving 8 bases not matched to a gene. Sequenced sample: PBMCs. This clonotype was sampled from a boy between 10 and 17 years old in good health and CMV-seronegative. V gene TRBV5-6 combines with J gene TRBJ1-2; 9 bases are a match to TRBD1. This chain's CDR3 is CASTEQGARGYTF. The CDR3 region has the DNA TGTGCCAGCACCGAACAGGGGGCGAGGGGCTACACCTTC. Variable domain in full (rest from reference TRBV5-6 and TRBJ1-2): DAGVTQSPTHLIKTRGQQVTLRCSPKSGHDTVSWYQQALGQGPQFIFQYYEEEERQRGNFPDRFSGHQFPNYSSELNVNALLLGDSALYLCASTEQGARGYTFGSGTRLTVV.